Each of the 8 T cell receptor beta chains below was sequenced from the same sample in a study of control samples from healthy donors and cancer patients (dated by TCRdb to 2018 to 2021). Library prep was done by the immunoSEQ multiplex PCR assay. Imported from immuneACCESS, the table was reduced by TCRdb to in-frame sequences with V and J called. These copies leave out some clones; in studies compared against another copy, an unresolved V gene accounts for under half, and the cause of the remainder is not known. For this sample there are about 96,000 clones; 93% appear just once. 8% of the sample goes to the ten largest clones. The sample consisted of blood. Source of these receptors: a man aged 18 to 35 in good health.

The CDR3 DNA reads as TGCGCCAGCAGCCAAGAGTGGCATACCTACGAGCAGTACTTC. Protein sequence: CASSQEWHTYEQYF. This rearrangement joins TRBV4-3 to TRBJ2-7; D gene ambiguous. Per the germline V gene, CDR1 is LGHNA and CDR2 is YSLEER. The CDR3 extends over 14 amino acids. V was cut by 0 bases and J by 2 bases, with 8 bases left in between.

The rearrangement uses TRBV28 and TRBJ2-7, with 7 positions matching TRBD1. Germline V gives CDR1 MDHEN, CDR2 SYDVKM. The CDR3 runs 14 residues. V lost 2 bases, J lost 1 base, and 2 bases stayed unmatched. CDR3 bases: TGTGCCAGCAGTTTAGGGACAGCTTCCTACGAGCAGTACTTC. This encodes CASSLGTASYEQYF.

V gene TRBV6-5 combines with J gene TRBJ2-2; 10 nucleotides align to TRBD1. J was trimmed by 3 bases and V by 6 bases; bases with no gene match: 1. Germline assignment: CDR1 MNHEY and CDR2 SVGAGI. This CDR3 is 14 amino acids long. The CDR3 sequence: CASRGTGDTGELFF. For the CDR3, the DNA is TGTGCCAGCAGGGGGACAGGGGACACCGGGGAGCTGTTTTTT.

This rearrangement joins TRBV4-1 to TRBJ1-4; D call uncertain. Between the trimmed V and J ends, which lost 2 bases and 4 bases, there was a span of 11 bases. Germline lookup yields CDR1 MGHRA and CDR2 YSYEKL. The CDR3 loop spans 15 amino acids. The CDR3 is CASSQLQSFNEKLFF. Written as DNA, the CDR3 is TGCGCCAGCAGCCAACTTCAGTCATTTAATGAAAAACTGTTTTTT.

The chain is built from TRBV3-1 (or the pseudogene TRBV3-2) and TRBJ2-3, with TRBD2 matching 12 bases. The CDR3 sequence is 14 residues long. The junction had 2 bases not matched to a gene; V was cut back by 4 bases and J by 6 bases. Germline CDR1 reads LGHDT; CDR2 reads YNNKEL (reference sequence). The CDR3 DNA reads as TGTGCCAGCAGCCCACTAGCGGGAGGTGATACGCAGTATTTT. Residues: CASSPLAGGDTQYF.

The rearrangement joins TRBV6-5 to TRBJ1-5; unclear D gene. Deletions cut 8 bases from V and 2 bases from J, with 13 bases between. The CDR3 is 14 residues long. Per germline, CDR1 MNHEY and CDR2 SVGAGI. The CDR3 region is CASQSADGNQPQHF. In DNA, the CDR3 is TGTGCCAGCCAATCGGCGGACGGCAATCAGCCCCAGCATTTT.

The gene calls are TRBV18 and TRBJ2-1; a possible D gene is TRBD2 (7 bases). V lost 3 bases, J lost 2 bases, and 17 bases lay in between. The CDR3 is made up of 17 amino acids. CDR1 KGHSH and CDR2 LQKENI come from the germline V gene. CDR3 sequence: CASSPREWEGAYNEQFF. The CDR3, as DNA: TGTGCCAGCTCACCCCGGGAGTGGGAGGGGGCCTACAATGAGCAGTTCTTC.

CDR3 residues: CASSHHNSGANVLTF. CDR3 nucleotides: TGTGCCAGCAGCCACCATAACTCTGGGGCCAACGTCCTGACTTTC. This chain joins TRBV4-2 and TRBJ2-6; no definite D call. Trimming stripped 3 bases from V and 0 bases from J, with 6 bases between. The CDR3 is made up of 15 amino acids. Germline V gene sequence: CDR1 LGHNA, CDR2 YNFKEQ.